The 17 T cell receptor beta chains below were found in one sample sequenced in a study of blood T cell repertoires in COVID-19. Produced via immunoSEQ multiplex PCR; TCRdb's table is partial and in-frame only. The profile shows approximately 100,000 clones, approximately 88% of them singletons. The sequenced material came from peripheral blood. The receptor source for this set is a woman aged 60-75 years with acute or convalescent COVID-19.

This chain connects TRBV28 to TRBJ1-2; TRBD1 might be the D (6 bases). CDR3 size: 14 residues. Germline V CDR1 and CDR2: MDHEN, SYDVKM. Trimming shortened V by 4 bases and J by 6 bases, and 15 bases separated the two germline ends. CDR3: CASSSRGQWNGYTF. The CDR3, as DNA: TGTGCCAGCAGTTCTCGAGGACAGTGGAATGGCTACACCTTC.

This rearrangement joins TRBV6-5 to TRBJ1-5; 8 nucleotides agree with TRBD1. The CDR3 runs to 14 residues. The germline V gene encodes CDR1 MNHEY and CDR2 SVGAGI. J gave up 2 bases and V 10 bases, and 7 bases lay outside the gene matches. CDR3 region: CATTPTGGNQPQHF. DNA of the CDR3: TGTGCCACTACGCCGACAGGGGGCAATCAGCCCCAGCATTTT.

V is TRBV30 and J is TRBJ1-3; the match to TRBD1 covers 12 bases. V lost 8 bases to trimming and J lost 3 bases; unmatched junction nucleotides: 2. The CDR3 covers 13 residues. Germline V CDR1 and CDR2: GTSNPN, SVGIG (reference sequence). CDR3 protein: CAGTGGDGNTIYF. The CDR3 bases are TGTGCCGGGACAGGGGGCGATGGAAACACCATATATTTT.

The chain couples TRBV2 to TRBJ1-5; D is unclear. The V gene lost 4 bases and the J gene lost 0 bases, with 7 bases spanning the gap. The CDR3 is 14 residues long. Germline CDR1 SNHLY, CDR2 FYNNEI. The CDR3 DNA reads TGTGCCAGCAGTGGCGGAACTAGCAATCAGCCCCAGCATTTT. It is translated as CASSGGTSNQPQHF.

The sample holds one count of this clone. The chain recombines TRBV30 with TRBJ1-2; D is ambiguous. V was clipped by 0 bases and J by 2 bases, with 7 bases between them. The CDR3 is made up of 13 amino acids. Looked up from germline, CDR1 is GTSNPN and CDR2 is SVGIG (reference sequence). The CDR3 DNA reads as TGTGCCTGGAGTGTACCTGAGAACTATGGCTACACCTTC. Translating it yields CAWSVPENYGYTF.

The chain has TRBV7-6 and TRBJ2-6; 9 bases fit TRBD1. The V gene end was trimmed by 4 bases and the J gene end by 1 base; junction bases not matched to a gene: 11. Germline CDR1 reads SGHVS; CDR2 reads FNYEAQ. The CDR3 length is 19 residues. DNA of the CDR3: TGTGCCAGCAGCTCGCCTTCGGGACAGGGAGTTTCTGGGGCCAACGTCCTGACTTTC. This codes for CASSSPSGQGVSGANVLTF. Full variable domain (outside the CDR3, taken from reference TRBV7-6 and TRBJ2-6): GAGVSQSPRYKVTKRGQDVALRCDPISGHVSLYWYRQALGQGPEFLTYFNYEAQQDKSGLPNDRFSAERPEGSISTLTIQRTEQRDSAMYRCASSSPSGQGVSGANVLTFGAGSRLTVL.

The chain links TRBV27 to TRBJ1-5; no clear D gene. V was trimmed by 5 bases and J by 3 bases, leaving 8 bases between them. In germline, CDR1 is MNHEY, CDR2 SMNVEV (reference sequence). CDR3 length: 13 residues. CDR3 sequence (DNA): TGTGCCAGCAGTACACAGTACAATCAGCCCCAGCATTTT. Translating gives CASSTQYNQPQHF.

V and J are TRBV23-1 and TRBJ2-4; tentatively, D is TRBD1 (6 bases). TRBV23-1 is labeled an ORF, and its function is uncertain. The CDR3 runs 16 residues. V dropped 3 bases and J dropped 9 bases, with 21 bases sitting between them. The CDR3 is CASSQRFWGLGGIQYF. The CDR3 coding sequence is TGCGCCAGCAGTCAGCGCTTTTGGGGGCTAGGGGGCATTCAGTACTTC.

This clone has just one count. V gene TRBV18 combines with J gene TRBJ2-7; D not certain. The CDR3 runs 13 residues. The germline CDR1 and CDR2 sequences are KGHSH and LQKENI. V lost 3 bases and J lost 0, with 6 bases in between. CDR3 sequence reads: CASSPPSSYEQYF. The CDR3 nucleotides are TGTGCCAGCTCACCCCCGAGCTCCTACGAGCAGTACTTC.

This clone showed up just once. The chain links TRBV6-5 to TRBJ1-4; D remains ambiguous. Germline assignment: CDR1 MNHEY and CDR2 SVGAGI. The V and J ends lost 5 bases and 5 bases respectively, with 15 bases between them. The CDR3 has 15 amino acids. CDR3 nucleotide sequence: TGTGCCAGCAGTAAACTGAGAGGGAGGAATGAAAAACTGTTTTTT. Its protein product is CASSKLRGRNEKLFF.

The count of this clone is one. J is TRBJ1-2 and V is TRBV19, with 8 bases that match TRBD1. Trimming took 5 bases from V and 6 from J; bases not matched to a gene: 8. Looked up from germline, CDR1 is LNHDA and CDR2 is SQIVND (reference sequence). The CDR3 contains 14 residues. The chain's CDR3 is CASSLRRQGNGYTF. As DNA, the CDR3 is TGTGCCAGTAGTTTAAGGCGACAGGGGAATGGCTACACCTTC.

The rearrangement links TRBV9 to TRBJ2-3; 10 positions agree with TRBD2. Germline-derived CDR1 and CDR2 are SGDLS and YYNGEE. Trimming cost V 0 bases and J 3 bases; bases outside gene matches: 4. The CDR3 loop spans 16 amino acids. The CDR3 nucleotides read TGTGCCAGCAGCGTAGATAGCGGGGGGATAACAGATACGCAGTATTTT. Translated: CASSVDSGGITDTQYF.

The rearrangement uses TRBV5-1 and TRBJ2-7, with a possible D match to TRBD1 (6 bases). Looked up from germline, CDR1 is SGHRS and CDR2 is YFSETQ. Trimming took 4 bases from V and 2 from J, leaving 13 bases between them. The CDR3 contains 14 residues. The CDR3 sequence is CASSKATGPYEQYF. The CDR3 nucleotides are TGCGCCAGCAGCAAAGCTACAGGGCCCTACGAGCAGTACTTC.

This clone was recorded once. The V gene is TRBV7-9, the J gene TRBJ2-5; TRBD1 agrees at 7 bases. The V and J ends lost 5 bases and 2 bases, in that order; junction bases with no gene match: 14. CDR3 length: 17 residues. Germline lookup yields CDR1 SEHNR and CDR2 FQNEAQ (reference sequence). CDR3 DNA sequence: TGTGCCAGCAGCGGCAGGGACAGCACAAACCCACAAGAGACCCAGTACTTC. Translating it yields CASSGRDSTNPQETQYF.

V gene TRBV10-2 combines with J gene TRBJ1-1, with D possibly matching TRBD1 (5 bases). Germline V gene sequence: CDR1 WSHSY, CDR2 SAAADI. There are 13 residues in the CDR3. Trimming took 5 bases from V and 1 from J, leaving 8 bases between them. Written as DNA, the CDR3 is TGCGCCAGCAGTCCGACAGAGAACACTGAAGCTTTCTTT. Amino acids: CASSPTENTEAFF.

V and J are TRBV19 and TRBJ1-5; D perhaps matches TRBD1 (5 bases). This CDR3 is built from 12 residues. V gave up 9 bases and J gave up 2 bases, with 8 bases separating them. Germline CDR1 reads LNHDA; CDR2 reads SQIVND (reference sequence). CDR3 DNA: TGTGCCAGCCGGGGGGGCAATCAGCCCCAGCATTTT. Encoded protein: CASRGGNQPQHF.

The chain recombines TRBV5-6 with TRBJ2-3, with 12 bases that match TRBD2. The V gene's germline CDR1 is SGHDT and CDR2 YYEEEE. The CDR3 spans 16 residues. V shed 4 bases, J shed 5 bases, and the junction held 8 bases outside the gene matches. The CDR3 DNA is TGTGCCAGCAGCCCGCTAGCGGGGGGGTTTGGAGATACGCAGTATTTT. Protein: CASSPLAGGFGDTQYF.